The 2 T cell receptor beta chains given below trace back to one sample, sequenced in a study of identical twins. Using its own MiXCR run on the 5' RACE reads, TCRdb lists one record per CDR3 protein. The table has some 1,600,000 distinct CDR3 sequences, roughly a third seen once. What was sequenced was cord blood. These receptor sequences come from a newborn girl in good health.

The rearrangement links TRBV7-9 to TRBJ2-3; 8 bases are a match to TRBD2. V lost 4 bases and J lost 4; bases outside the gene matches: 10. CDR3 size: 16 residues. Germline assignment: CDR1 SEHNR and CDR2 FQNEAQ (reference sequence). The CDR3 DNA sequence: TGTGCCAGCAGCTCGATCAGCGGGAGAAGCGCAGATACGCAGTATTTT. Residues: CASSSISGRSADTQYF.

V gene TRBV24-1 combines with J gene TRBJ2-5; 7 positions match TRBD2. The V gene end was trimmed by 3 bases and the J gene end by 0 bases; junction bases not matched to a gene: 3. The germline CDR1 and CDR2 sequences are KGHDR and SFDVKD. This CDR3 contains 15 residues. Here the CDR3 reads CATSDLAEYQETQYF. In DNA form, the CDR3 reads TGTGCCACCAGTGATCTAGCGGAGTACCAAGAGACCCAGTACTTC.